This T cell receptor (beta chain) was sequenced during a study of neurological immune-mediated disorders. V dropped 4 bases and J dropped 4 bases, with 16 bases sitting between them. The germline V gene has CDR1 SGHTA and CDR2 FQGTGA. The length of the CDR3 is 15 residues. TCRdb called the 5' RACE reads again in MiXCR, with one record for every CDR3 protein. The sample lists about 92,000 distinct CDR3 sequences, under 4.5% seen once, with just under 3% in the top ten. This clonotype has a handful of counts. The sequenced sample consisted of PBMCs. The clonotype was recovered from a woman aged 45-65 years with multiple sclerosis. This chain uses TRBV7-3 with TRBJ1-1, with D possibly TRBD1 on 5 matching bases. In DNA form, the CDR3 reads TGTGCCAGCAGCTCCGTCTCCCGGGGCCTCACTGAAGCTTTCTTT. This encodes CASSSVSRGLTEAFF.